This TCR beta chain was captured in a study of blood T cell repertoires in COVID-19. The V gene end was trimmed by 8 bases and the J gene end by 5 bases; junction bases not matched to a gene: 18. This CDR3 has 17 residues. Looked up from germline, CDR1 is SGHVS and CDR2 is FQNEAQ. In the authors' workflow: Using reference gene primer amplification, nucleated cell counts were estimated. Assay: immunoSEQ multiplex PCR; the TCRdb copy retains only in-frame clones and omits some. V, J and clone size are taken as reported in that table, and D and trimming were inferred from the DNA itself. The sample yields 150,000 or so clones, over 75% seen once.

The V call is TRBV7-8, the J call TRBJ2-5; 9 bases map to TRBD1. Sequenced sample: PBMCs or T cells enriched from blood (not recorded which). The TCR sequence derives from a man aged 35 to 55 who had recovered from COVID-19. CDR3 DNA: TGTGCCAGCGTCAAAGCCCCCGGACAGGGGATCTGGGAGACCCAGTACTTC. Translating gives CASVKAPGQGIWETQYF.